Detailed here is one T cell receptor beta chain. Its antigen is unidentified. These data belong to a study of T-cell memory formation after mild COVID-19. About the study: TCR clustering was largely donor specific. Study findings and constraints: Cross-reactive memory apparently joined, as some responding clones appeared in pre-infection memory.

V gave up 5 bases and J gave up 4 bases, with 14 bases separating them. The CDR3 has 14 amino acids. 5'RACE, which relied on constant-segment primers, yielded TCR alpha and TCR beta cDNA libraries carrying sample barcodes and UMIs. From the 5' RACE reads, TCRdb called clonotypes with MiXCR, one entry per CDR3 protein. The repertoire includes about 540,000 distinct CDR3 sequences, around 21% of them detected once, and around 12% sits in the top ten. Sequenced: PBMCs or a T cell subset sorted from them (not recorded which). The genes are TRBV12-3 or TRBV12-4 and TRBJ1-2; D might be TRBD1 (6 bases). The TCR comes from an adult woman who had mild COVID-19 (a few samples of this study predate the infection). Cell type and time point are not known. The DNA of the CDR3 is TGTGCCAGCAGTCCATCTGACAGGTTCTATGGCTACACCTTC. It specifies CASSPSDRFYGYTF.